This T cell receptor (beta chain) derives from a study of blood T cell repertoires in COVID-19. This CDR3 is 15 amino acids long. With 5 bases removed from V and 1 base from J, the gap between germline ends came to 15 bases. From germline, CDR1 is SGHRS and CDR2 YFSETQ. Measured with immunoSEQ multiplex PCR; TCRdb has only the in-frame clones, and not every one. The sample holds 100,000 to 150,000 clones, approximately 89% seen once. The chain couples TRBV5-1 to TRBJ1-2; D is perhaps TRBD1 (5 bases). The receptor was isolated from a woman in her seventies with COVID-19, enrolled during active disease. Sequenced material: peripheral blood. CDR3 loop: CASSGQEIYNYGYTF. DNA of the CDR3: TGCGCCAGCAGTGGACAAGAGATCTATAACTATGGCTACACCTTC.